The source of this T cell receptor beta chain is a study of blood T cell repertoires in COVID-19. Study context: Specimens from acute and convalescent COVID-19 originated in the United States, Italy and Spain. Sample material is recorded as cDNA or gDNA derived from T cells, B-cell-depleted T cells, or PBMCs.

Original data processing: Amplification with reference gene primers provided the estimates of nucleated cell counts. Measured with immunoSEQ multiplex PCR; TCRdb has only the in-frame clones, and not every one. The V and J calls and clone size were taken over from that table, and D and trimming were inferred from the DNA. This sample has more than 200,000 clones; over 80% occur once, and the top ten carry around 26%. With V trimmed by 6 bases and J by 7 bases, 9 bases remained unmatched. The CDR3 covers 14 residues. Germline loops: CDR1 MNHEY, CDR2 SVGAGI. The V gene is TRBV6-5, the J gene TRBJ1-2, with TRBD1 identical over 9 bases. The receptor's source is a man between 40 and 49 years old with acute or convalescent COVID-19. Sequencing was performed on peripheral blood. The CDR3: CASRATGGYGGYTF. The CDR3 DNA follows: TGTGCCAGCAGAGCGACAGGGGGTTATGGTGGCTACACCTTC.